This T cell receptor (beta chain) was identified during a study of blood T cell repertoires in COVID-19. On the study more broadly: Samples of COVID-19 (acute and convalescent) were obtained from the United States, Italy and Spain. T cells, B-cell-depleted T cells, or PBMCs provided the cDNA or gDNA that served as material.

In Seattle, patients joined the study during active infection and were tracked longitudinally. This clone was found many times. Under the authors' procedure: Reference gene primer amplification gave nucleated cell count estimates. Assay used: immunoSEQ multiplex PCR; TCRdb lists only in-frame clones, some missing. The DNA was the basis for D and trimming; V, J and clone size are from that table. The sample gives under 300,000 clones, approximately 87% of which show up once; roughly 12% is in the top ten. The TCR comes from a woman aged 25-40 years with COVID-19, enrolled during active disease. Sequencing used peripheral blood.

The CDR3 region has the DNA TGTGCCAGCAGTGTTTCAGACAATCAGCCCCAGCATTTT. Protein product: CASSVSDNQPQHF. The chain links TRBV6-4 to TRBJ1-5; no definite D call. Trimming cost V 4 bases and J 3 bases, with 7 bases left between them. The CDR3 covers 13 residues. Per the germline V gene, CDR1 is MRHNA and CDR2 is SNTAGT.